One T cell receptor (beta chain) is described in this entry. It has no known antigen specificity. No much larger clone exists at a distance of one base, and base qualities are not known. The data were taken from a study of blood T cell repertoires in COVID-19 (dated by TCRdb to the early 2020s). A note on the overall study: The collaborator samples originated in the United States, Italy and Spain and spanned the acute and convalescent phases of COVID-19. The material from the prospective study consisted of cDNA or gDNA derived from T cells, B-cell-depleted T cells, or PBMCs. Samples were obtained from the ongoing ImmuneRACE study (first 160 participants) and from some 1,300 subjects provided by 6 global collaborators. The dataset comprised deeply sampled blood TCRbeta repertoires from subjects exposed to, actively infected with, or recovered from COVID-19. A de-identified subject ID, COVID-19 status, age in years and sex were almost always included in the sample metadata. The repertoires were released in a freely available public database meant as a resource for research on the immune response to SARS-CoV-2. Where available, HLA class I and class II types were obtained from metadata supplied by the sample provider rather than from assay-based typing.

TCRbeta CDR3 regions were amplified from genomic DNA using the immunoSEQ Assay, a bias-controlled multiplex PCR. As for the original processing: The number of nucleated cells in each sample was estimated from the amplification of reference gene primers within the assay. To quantify the absolute abundance of each unique TCRbeta CDR3 rearrangement, sequence reads were collapsed and filtered. For each sample, productive Simpson clonality was calculated as the square root of Simpson's diversity index over productive rearrangements. This is the immuneACCESS table as TCRdb keeps it, with only in-frame sequences that have V and J called. A part of the clones is gone; compared with another copy, unresolved V genes explain less than half, and the rest is unexplained. V and J calls and clone size are those listed in that table; D and trimming were worked out from the DNA. The sample has 250,000 to 350,000 clones on record, around 82% of them singletons. Less than 20% of the sample rests with the top ten.

Here is what the overall study found, with its caveats: How much clinical and demographic metadata was included differed by source and by participant, and the metadata was provided uncurated.

At one collaborating source in Seattle, patients were enrolled during active infection and were followed longitudinally through the course of disease. Whole blood was collected in K2EDTA tubes by collaborating institutions according to the institutions' own protocols. For TCRbeta analysis, collaborator samples were shipped as frozen whole blood, as isolated PBMCs, or as DNA extracted from either sample type. The cysteine opens and the phenylalanine closes a CDR3 of 14 amino acids. The sequence is cut down to CDR3 DNA, 42 bases in frame from base 1. Trimming removed 7 bases from V and 7 bases from J, leaving 19 bases between the germline ends. Looking up the germline V gene yields CDR1 SNHLY and CDR2 FYNNEI.

Source material: peripheral blood. This clonotype was sampled from an older person with COVID-19, enrolled during active disease. Rearrangement joined TRBV2 to TRBJ1-1; no D gene can be assigned with confidence. The CDR3 region has the sequence CASIQWRESGEAFF. Here is the DNA: TGTGCCAGCATTCAGTGGAGGGAGAGTGGTGAAGCTTTCTTT.